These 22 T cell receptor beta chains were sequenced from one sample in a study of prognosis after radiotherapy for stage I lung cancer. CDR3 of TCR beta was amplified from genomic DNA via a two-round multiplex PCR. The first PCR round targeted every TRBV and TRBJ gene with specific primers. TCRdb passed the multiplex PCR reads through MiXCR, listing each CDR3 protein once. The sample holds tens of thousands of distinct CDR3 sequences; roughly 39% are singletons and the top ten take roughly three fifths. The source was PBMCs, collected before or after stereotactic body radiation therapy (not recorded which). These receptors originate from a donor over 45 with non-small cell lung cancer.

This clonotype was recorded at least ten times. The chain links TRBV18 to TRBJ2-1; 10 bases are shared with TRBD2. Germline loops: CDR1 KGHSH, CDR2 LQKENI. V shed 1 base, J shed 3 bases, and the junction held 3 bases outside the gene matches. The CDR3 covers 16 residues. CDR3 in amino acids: CASSPRSSGSYNEQFF. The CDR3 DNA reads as TGTGCCAGCTCACCACGGTCTAGCGGGAGCTACAATGAGCAGTTCTTC.

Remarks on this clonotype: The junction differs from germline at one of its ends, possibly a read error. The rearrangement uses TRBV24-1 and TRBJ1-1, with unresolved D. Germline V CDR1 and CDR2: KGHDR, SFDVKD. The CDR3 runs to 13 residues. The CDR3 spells CATSYLRTPDAFF. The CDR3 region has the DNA TGTGCCACCAGTTACCTAAGGACCCCTGATGCTTTCTTT.

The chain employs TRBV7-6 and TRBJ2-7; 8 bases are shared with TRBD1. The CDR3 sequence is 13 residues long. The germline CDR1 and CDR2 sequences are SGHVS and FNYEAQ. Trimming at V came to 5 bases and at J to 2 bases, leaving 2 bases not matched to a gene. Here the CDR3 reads CASSDRGPYEQYF. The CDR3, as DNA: TGTGCCAGCAGCGACAGGGGCCCCTACGAGCAGTACTTC.

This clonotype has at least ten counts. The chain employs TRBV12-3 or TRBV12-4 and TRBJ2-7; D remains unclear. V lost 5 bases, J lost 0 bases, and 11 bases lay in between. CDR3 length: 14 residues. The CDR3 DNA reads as TGTGCCAGCAGTCCACTGGGTAGCTCCTACGAGCAGTACTTC. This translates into CASSPLGSSYEQYF.

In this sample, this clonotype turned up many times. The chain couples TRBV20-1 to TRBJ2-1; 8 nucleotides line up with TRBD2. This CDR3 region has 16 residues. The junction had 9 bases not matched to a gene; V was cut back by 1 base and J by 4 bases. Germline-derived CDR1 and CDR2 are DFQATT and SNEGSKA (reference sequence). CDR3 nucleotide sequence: TGCAGTGCTAGAGGGACTAGCTTAGAAACATACAATGAGCAGTTCTTC. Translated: CSARGTSLETYNEQFF.

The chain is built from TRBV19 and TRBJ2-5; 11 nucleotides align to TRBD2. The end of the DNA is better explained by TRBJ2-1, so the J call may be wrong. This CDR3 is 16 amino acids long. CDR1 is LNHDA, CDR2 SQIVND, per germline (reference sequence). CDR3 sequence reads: CASSIVSGRAYNEQFF. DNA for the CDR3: TGTGCCAGTAGTATAGTTAGCGGGAGGGCCTACAATGAGCAGTTCTTC.

The DNA for the CDR3 is TGCAGTGCCAGGGAGAATCCTAGCTGGATGAACCTTTATGAGCAGTTCTTC. It yields the protein CSARENPSWMNLYEQFF. The chain employs TRBV20-1 and TRBJ2-1; the D call may be TRBD1 or TRBD2 (5 bases each). The V gene lost 6 bases and the J gene lost 8 bases, with 29 bases spanning the gap. This CDR3 region has 17 residues. The germline V gene has CDR1 DFQATT and CDR2 SNEGSKA (reference sequence).

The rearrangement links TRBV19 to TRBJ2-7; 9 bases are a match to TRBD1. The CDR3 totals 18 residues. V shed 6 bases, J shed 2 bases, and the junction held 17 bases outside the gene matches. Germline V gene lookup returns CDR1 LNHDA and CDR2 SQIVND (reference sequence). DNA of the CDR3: TGTGCCAGTAGCGACCAATTTACCGCCGGGACAGGGACCTACGAGCAGTACTTC. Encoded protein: CASSDQFTAGTGTYEQYF.

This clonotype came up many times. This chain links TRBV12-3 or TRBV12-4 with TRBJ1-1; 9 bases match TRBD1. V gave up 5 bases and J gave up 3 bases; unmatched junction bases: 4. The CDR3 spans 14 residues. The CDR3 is CASSTGTGYTEAFF. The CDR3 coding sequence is TGTGCCAGCAGTACCGGGACAGGGTACACTGAAGCTTTCTTT.

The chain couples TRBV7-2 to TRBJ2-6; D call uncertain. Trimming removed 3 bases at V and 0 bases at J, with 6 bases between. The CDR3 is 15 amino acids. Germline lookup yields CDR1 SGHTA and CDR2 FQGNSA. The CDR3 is CASSFYISGANVLTF. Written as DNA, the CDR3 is TGTGCCAGCAGCTTTTACATCTCTGGGGCCAACGTCCTGACTTTC.

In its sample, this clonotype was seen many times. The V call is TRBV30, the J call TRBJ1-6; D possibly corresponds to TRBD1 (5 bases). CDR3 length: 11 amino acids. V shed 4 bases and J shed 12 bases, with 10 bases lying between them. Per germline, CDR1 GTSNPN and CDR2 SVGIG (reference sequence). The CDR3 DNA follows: TGTGCCTGGACAGGGAAAGGACCCCTCCACTTT. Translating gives CAWTGKGPLHF.

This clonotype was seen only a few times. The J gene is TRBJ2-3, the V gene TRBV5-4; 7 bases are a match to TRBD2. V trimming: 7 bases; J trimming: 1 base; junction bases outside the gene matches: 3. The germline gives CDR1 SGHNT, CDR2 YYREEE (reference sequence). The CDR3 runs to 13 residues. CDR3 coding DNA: TGTGCCAGCTGCCTAGCGGGCACAGATACGCAGTATTTT. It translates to CASCLAGTDTQYF.

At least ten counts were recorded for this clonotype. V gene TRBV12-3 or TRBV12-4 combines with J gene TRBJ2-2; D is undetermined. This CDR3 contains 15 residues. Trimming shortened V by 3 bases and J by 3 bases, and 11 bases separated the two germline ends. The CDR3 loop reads CASSFVGSDTGELFF. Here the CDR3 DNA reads TGTGCCAGCAGTTTTGTGGGATCGGACACCGGGGAGCTGTTTTTT.

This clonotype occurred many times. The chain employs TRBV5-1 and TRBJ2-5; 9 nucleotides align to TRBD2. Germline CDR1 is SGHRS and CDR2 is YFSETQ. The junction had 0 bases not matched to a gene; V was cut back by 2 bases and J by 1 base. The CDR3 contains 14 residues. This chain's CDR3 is CASSLLAGQETQYF. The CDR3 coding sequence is TGCGCCAGCAGCTTACTAGCGGGCCAAGAGACCCAGTACTTC.

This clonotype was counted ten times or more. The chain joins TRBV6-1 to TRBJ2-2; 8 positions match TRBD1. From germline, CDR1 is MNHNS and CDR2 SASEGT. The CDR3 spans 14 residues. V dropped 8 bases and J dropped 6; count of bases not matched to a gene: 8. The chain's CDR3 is CASWTGSLAGELFF. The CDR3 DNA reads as TGTGCCAGCTGGACAGGGTCTCTTGCCGGGGAGCTGTTTTTT.

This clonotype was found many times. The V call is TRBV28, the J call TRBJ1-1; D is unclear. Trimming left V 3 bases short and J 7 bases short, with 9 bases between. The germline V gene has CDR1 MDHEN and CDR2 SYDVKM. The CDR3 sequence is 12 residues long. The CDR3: CASSLSFGEAFF. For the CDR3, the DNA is TGTGCCAGCAGTTTGAGTTTTGGTGAAGCTTTCTTT.

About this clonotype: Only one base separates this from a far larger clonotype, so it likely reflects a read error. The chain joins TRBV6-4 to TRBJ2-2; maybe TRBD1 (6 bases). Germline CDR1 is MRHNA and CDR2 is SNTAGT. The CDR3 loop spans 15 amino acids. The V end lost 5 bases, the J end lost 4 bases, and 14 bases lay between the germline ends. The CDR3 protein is CASSIGTWITGELFF. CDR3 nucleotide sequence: TGTGCCAGCAGTATAGGGACATGGATCACCGGGGAGCTGTTTTTT.

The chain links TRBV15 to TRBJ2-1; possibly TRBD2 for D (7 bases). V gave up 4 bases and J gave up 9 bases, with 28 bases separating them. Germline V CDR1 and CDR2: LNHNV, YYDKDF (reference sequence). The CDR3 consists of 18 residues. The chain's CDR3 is CATSKDPRGGDSLPEQFF. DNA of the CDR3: TGTGCCACCAGCAAAGACCCGAGGGGGGGAGATTCTCTACCTGAGCAGTTCTTC.

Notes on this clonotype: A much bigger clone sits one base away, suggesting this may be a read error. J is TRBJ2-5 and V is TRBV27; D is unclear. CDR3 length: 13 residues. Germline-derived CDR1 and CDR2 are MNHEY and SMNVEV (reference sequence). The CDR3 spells CASSLRQQETRYF. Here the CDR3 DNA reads TGTGCCAGCAGTTTAAGGCAGCAAGAGACCCGGTACTTC.

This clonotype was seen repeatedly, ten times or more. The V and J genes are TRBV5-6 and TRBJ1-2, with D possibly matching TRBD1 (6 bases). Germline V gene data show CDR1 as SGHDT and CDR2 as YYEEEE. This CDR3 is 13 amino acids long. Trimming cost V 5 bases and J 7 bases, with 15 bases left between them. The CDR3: CASRRGQRPGYTF. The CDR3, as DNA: TGTGCCAGCAGAAGGGGACAAAGGCCTGGCTACACCTTC. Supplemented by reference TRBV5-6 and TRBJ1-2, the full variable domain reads DAGVTQSPTHLIKTRGQQVTLRCSPKSGHDTVSWYQQALGQGPQFIFQYYEEEERQRGNFPDRFSGHQFPNYSSELNVNALLLGDSALYLCASRRGQRPGYTFGSGTRLTVV.

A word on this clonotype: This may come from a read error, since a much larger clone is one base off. The DNA of the CDR3 is TGCAGCGTTGAATGGCCCAGTGCCTACGAGCAGTACTTC. This codes for CSVEWPSAYEQYF. This sequence joins TRBV29-1 and TRBJ2-7, with D unresolved. V dropped 2 bases and J dropped 2 bases, with 10 bases sitting between them. The CDR3 is made up of 13 amino acids. CDR1 SQVTM and CDR2 ANQGSEA come from the germline V gene.

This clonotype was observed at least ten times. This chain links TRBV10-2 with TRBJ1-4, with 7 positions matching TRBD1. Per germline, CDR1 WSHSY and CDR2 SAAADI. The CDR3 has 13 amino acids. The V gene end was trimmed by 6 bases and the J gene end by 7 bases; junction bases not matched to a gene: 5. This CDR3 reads CASRGTAGEKLFF. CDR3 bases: TGCGCCAGCAGGGGGACAGCCGGTGAAAAACTGTTTTTT.